This TCR beta chain was documented in a study of blood T cell repertoires in COVID-19. A few counts support this clone. With 2 bases clipped from V and 7 bases from J, the junction kept 7 bases outside the gene matches. Germline V gene sequence: CDR1 MDHEN, CDR2 SYDVKM. The CDR3 is 15 residues long. Data came from immunoSEQ multiplex PCR; TCRdb stores just in-frame clones and leaves some out. In the table there are roughly 120,000 clones, about 70% of which are singletons. This chain links TRBV28 with TRBJ2-7; TRBD2 agrees at 11 bases. The sample taken for sequencing was peripheral blood. The clonotype originates from a man at least 80 years old with COVID-19, enrolled during active disease. The CDR3 is CASSLLLAGAVEQYF. The CDR3 nucleotides are TGTGCCAGCAGTTTACTACTAGCGGGAGCTGTAGAGCAGTACTTC. Filled out from reference TRBV28 and TRBJ2-7, the complete variable domain reads DVKVTQSSRYLVKRTGEKVFLECVQDMDHENMFWYRQDPGLGLRLIYFSYDVKMKEKGDIPEGYSVSREKKERFSLILESASTNQTSMYLCASSLLLAGAVEQYFGPGTRLTVT.